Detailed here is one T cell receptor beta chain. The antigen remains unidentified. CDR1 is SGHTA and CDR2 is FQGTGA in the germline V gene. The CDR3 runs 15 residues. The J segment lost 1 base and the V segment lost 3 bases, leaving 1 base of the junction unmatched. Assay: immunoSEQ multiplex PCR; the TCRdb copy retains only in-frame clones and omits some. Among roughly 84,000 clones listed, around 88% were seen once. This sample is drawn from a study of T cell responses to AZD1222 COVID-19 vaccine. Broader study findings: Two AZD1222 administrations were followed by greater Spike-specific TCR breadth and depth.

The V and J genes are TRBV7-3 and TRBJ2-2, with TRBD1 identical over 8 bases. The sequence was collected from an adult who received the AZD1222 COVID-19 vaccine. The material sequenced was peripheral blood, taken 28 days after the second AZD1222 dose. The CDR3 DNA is TGTGCCAGCAGCTTGGGGACAGGGAACACCGGGGAGCTGTTTTTT. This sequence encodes CASSLGTGNTGELFF.